The clone carrying this TCR beta chain appeared once. TCRdb keeps only in-frame clones here, not all; method: immunoSEQ multiplex PCR. The profile shows about 310,000 clones, about 90% of them singletons. This sample is drawn from a study of blood T cell repertoires in COVID-19. Overall study context: There were acute and convalescent COVID-19 samples, and they came from the United States, Italy and Spain.

This receptor was obtained from a woman in her twenties or thirties who had recovered from COVID-19. The sample consisted of PBMCs or T cells enriched from blood (not recorded which).

CDR3 DNA sequence: TGTGCCTGGACCCGGCCTCCCAGGGGCTATGGCTACACCTTC. Encoded protein: CAWTRPPRGYGYTF. This sequence joins TRBV30 and TRBJ1-2, with D possibly TRBD1 on 6 matching bases. This CDR3 is built from 14 residues. Per germline, CDR1 GTSNPN and CDR2 SVGIG (reference sequence). The ends were cut back, 4 bases at V and 4 bases at J, with 16 bases in the middle.